The 17 T cell receptor beta chains in this list originate from one sample, sequenced in a study of response to subunit inactivated influenza vaccine. MiXCR, applied by TCRdb to the RT-PCR reads, yields one record per CDR3 protein. The sample shows 500,000 to 650,000 distinct CDR3 sequences, 7.5% to 8.5% of them seen only once. The sequenced sample was PBMCs from blood, obtained around 25 months after vaccination. Source of these receptors: a man aged 50 to 69 who received an inactivated influenza vaccine.

This chain uses TRBV24-1 with TRBJ2-1; a possible D gene is TRBD2 (5 bases). The germline V gene has CDR1 KGHDR and CDR2 SFDVKD. The CDR3 loop spans 16 amino acids. The V end lost 4 bases, the J end lost 8 bases, and 20 bases lay between the germline ends. CDR3 protein: CATSDPGYGYRDEQFF. CDR3 coding DNA: TGTGCCACCAGTGACCCGGGGTATGGTTATCGGGATGAGCAGTTCTTC.

This rearrangement joins TRBV25-1 to TRBJ2-7; D remains unclear. This CDR3 is built from 13 residues. Germline values: CDR1 MGHDK, CDR2 SYGVNS. The ends were cut back, 3 bases at V and 7 bases at J, with 13 bases in the middle. The DNA for the CDR3 is TGTGCCAGCAGTGACGTCGGGTTGGGTGAGCAGTACTTC. This encodes CASSDVGLGEQYF.

The sample holds a few counts of this clonotype. The chain employs TRBV4-1 and TRBJ2-3; 10 bases are shared with TRBD2. The CDR3 has 16 residues. J lost 2 bases, V lost 2 bases, and 4 bases had no gene match. Germline-derived CDR1 and CDR2 are MGHRA and YSYEKL. CDR3 nucleotides: TGCGCCAGCAGCCAATTTAGCGGGGGGTACACAGATACGCAGTATTTT. It translates to CASSQFSGGYTDTQYF.

This clonotype was detected many times. The chain has TRBV9 and TRBJ1-1, with D possibly matching TRBD1 (5 bases). CDR1 SGDLS and CDR2 YYNGEE come from the germline V gene. This CDR3 has 13 amino acids. Trimming took 0 bases from V and 8 from J, leaving 11 bases between them. The CDR3 spells CASSVELDREAFF. CDR3 sequence (DNA): TGTGCCAGCAGCGTAGAGTTAGACAGAGAAGCTTTCTTT.

This clonotype was seen repeatedly, ten times or more. This rearrangement joins TRBV5-1 to TRBJ2-3; D gene uncertain. CDR3 length equals 13 residues. Germline lookup yields CDR1 SGHRS and CDR2 YFSETQ. Trimming pared 4 bases from V and 3 bases from J, leaving 9 bases between. The CDR3 loop is CASSPPWTDTQYF. DNA of the CDR3: TGCGCCAGCAGCCCTCCCTGGACAGATACGCAGTATTTT.

A few counts support this clonotype. This sequence joins TRBV7-2 and TRBJ2-7; 12 nucleotides match TRBD2. The V gene's germline CDR1 is SGHTA and CDR2 FQGNSA. With 5 bases clipped from V and 5 bases from J, the junction kept 10 bases outside the gene matches. CDR3 size: 16 residues. The DNA for the CDR3 is TGTGCCAGCAGCCCGAGGCCTAGCGGGAGGGTCCACGAGCAGTACTTC. It specifies CASSPRPSGRVHEQYF.

This chain joins TRBV4-3 and TRBJ2-7; D gene unclear. Trimming removed 0 bases at V and 3 bases at J, with 6 bases between. Germline loops: CDR1 LGHNA, CDR2 YSLEER. The CDR3 has 13 residues. The CDR3 DNA follows: TGCGCCAGCAGCCAAGATGTTCGCTACGAGCAGTACTTC. Translation gives CASSQDVRYEQYF.

This clonotype was counted at least ten times. The chain is built from TRBV6-1 and TRBJ1-4; D uncertain. The CDR3 loop spans 16 amino acids. Germline loops: CDR1 MNHNS, CDR2 SASEGT. Trimming removed 5 bases from V and 7 bases from J, with 20 bases in between. CDR3 residues: CASSPAPDGSTEKLFF. CDR3 in DNA: TGTGCCAGCAGTCCAGCCCCAGACGGCAGCACTGAAAAACTGTTTTTT.

This clonotype has at least ten counts. The CDR3 here is CASSIGREFNQPQHF. The CDR3 region has the DNA TGTGCCAGTAGTATTGGTAGGGAGTTCAATCAGCCCCAGCATTTT. This rearrangement joins TRBV19 to TRBJ1-5, with D unclear. Per germline, CDR1 LNHDA and CDR2 SQIVND (reference sequence). With 3 bases removed from V and 3 bases from J, the gap between germline ends came to 12 bases. The CDR3 is 15 amino acids.

The V and J genes are TRBV12-3 or TRBV12-4 and TRBJ2-3; D is unresolved. This CDR3 comprises 14 residues. V was shortened by 3 bases and J by 1 base, with 8 bases between the two germline ends. CDR3 amino acids: CASSLDERTDTQYF. For the CDR3, the DNA is TGTGCCAGCAGTTTGGACGAACGCACAGATACGCAGTATTTT.

Many counts were recorded for this clonotype. V is TRBV20-1 and J is TRBJ1-1; 11 nucleotides match TRBD1. V lost 3 bases to trimming and J lost 7 bases; unmatched junction nucleotides: 4. The CDR3 totals 13 residues. Germline-derived CDR1 and CDR2 are DFQATT and SNEGSKA (reference sequence). The DNA for the CDR3 is TGCAGTGCTAGGGGGACAGGGGGAGTTGAAGCTTTCTTT. The encoded protein is CSARGTGGVEAFF.

This clonotype was observed a handful of times. The chain is built from TRBV11-2 and TRBJ1-6; D is uncertain. Germline CDR1 is SGHAT and CDR2 is FQNNGV. V lost 5 bases and J lost 12, with 17 bases in between. This CDR3 is built from 14 residues. The CDR3 sequence: CASSPPGPGEPLHF. The CDR3 DNA reads TGTGCCAGCAGCCCCCCCGGGCCTGGAGAACCCCTCCACTTT.

This clonotype has at least ten counts. V usage is TRBV12-3 or TRBV12-4 and J usage is TRBJ2-3; 8 positions match TRBD1. The length of the CDR3 is 16 residues. The ends lost 0 bases at V and 1 base at J; junction bases unmatched: 3. CDR3 nucleotides: TGTGCCAGCAGTTTAGCCCAGGGGGCACGCACAGATACGCAGTATTTT. Amino acids: CASSLAQGARTDTQYF.

This clonotype was observed at least ten times. This chain links TRBV5-1 with TRBJ2-1; 9 positions agree with TRBD1. The germline gives CDR1 SGHRS, CDR2 YFSETQ. Trimming took 4 bases from V and 7 from J; bases not matched to a gene: 9. The CDR3 covers 15 residues. CDR3 protein: CASSLLGQGENEQFF. The CDR3 nucleotides are TGCGCCAGCAGCCTACTGGGACAGGGTGAAAATGAGCAGTTCTTC.

This clonotype was observed many times. V gene TRBV12-3 or TRBV12-4 combines with J gene TRBJ1-3, with D unclear. The germline V and J ends were trimmed by 6 bases and 0 bases, with 9 bases remaining between them. The CDR3 runs 14 residues. CDR3 sequence (DNA): TGTGCCAGCAGGGAGGGCGGCTCTGGAAACACCATATATTTT. This encodes CASREGGSGNTIYF.

In nucleotides, the CDR3 is TGTGCCAGCGGGGTTTTCACTGAAGCTTTCTTT. This sequence encodes CASGVFTEAFF. This chain joins TRBV7-9 and TRBJ1-1; D gene ambiguous. V was trimmed by 8 bases and J by 4 bases, leaving 8 bases between them. The CDR3 is 11 amino acids. Per the germline V gene, CDR1 is SEHNR and CDR2 is FQNEAQ (reference sequence).

The rearrangement links TRBV11-2 to TRBJ2-5; 7 nucleotides line up with TRBD1. After removal of 1 base from V and 9 bases from J, the junction contained 8 bases not matched to a gene. The CDR3 covers 14 residues. Germline-derived CDR1 and CDR2 are SGHAT and FQNNGV. In DNA, the CDR3 is TGTGCCAGCAGCTTAGGACAGGGTGGGAGCTCCCAGTACTTC. It encodes CASSLGQGGSSQYF.